This TCR beta chain is drawn from a study of T cells in Graves' hyperthyroidism and ophthalmopathy. Each 10 ml fresh peripheral blood draw supplied the PBMCs. Many counts were recorded for this clonotype. The antigen remains unidentified. Study-wide results and caveats: Most thyroid clonotypes that were expanded above 0.001 also turned up in blood.

Trimming pared 3 bases from V and 5 bases from J, leaving 18 bases between. Germline CDR1 reads KGHDR; CDR2 reads SFDVKD. The CDR3 has 16 amino acids. What was amplified from RNA transcripts were TCR beta CDR3 regions. Primed by the HTBI set, a first-round RT-PCR was run on the TCR CDR3. TCRdb passed the multiplex PCR reads through MiXCR, listing each CDR3 protein once. The sample includes some 690,000 distinct CDR3 sequences, around 16% seen only once; the top ten take around 15%. The sequence was collected from a man in his fifties with Graves' hyperthyroidism. Sequencing was done on a sample of blood. The chain has TRBV24-1 and TRBJ2-5; D unclear. This CDR3 reads CATSDRTSPPQETQYF. For the CDR3, the DNA is TGTGCCACCAGTGATAGGACCAGTCCTCCGCAGGAGACCCAGTACTTC.